This TCR beta chain was sequenced for a study of blood T cell repertoires in COVID-19. Study at large: Spain, Italy and the United States supplied samples that represented acute and convalescent COVID-19. PBMCs, B-cell-depleted T cells, or T cells were the source of the cDNA or gDNA that made up the material.

Germline V gene sequence: CDR1 GTSNPN, CDR2 SVGIG (reference sequence). The CDR3 totals 13 residues. V was cut by 1 base and J by 6 bases, with 13 bases left in between. This clone was observed a few times. Authors' data handling: Using reference gene primer amplification, nucleated cell counts were estimated. TCRdb's table, derived via immunoSEQ multiplex PCR, lists solely in-frame clones and lacks some. The V and J calls and the clone size are those of that table, but D and trimming were determined from the DNA. The sample lists about 240,000 clones, approximately 87% occurring once. The receptor comes from a man in his 60s with acute or convalescent COVID-19. The rearrangement uses TRBV30 and TRBJ2-7; a possible D gene is TRBD2 (5 bases). Sequencing was performed on peripheral blood. The CDR3 sequence is CAWSARTEGEQYF. Written as DNA, the CDR3 is TGTGCCTGGAGTGCCCGCACTGAGGGCGAGCAGTACTTC.